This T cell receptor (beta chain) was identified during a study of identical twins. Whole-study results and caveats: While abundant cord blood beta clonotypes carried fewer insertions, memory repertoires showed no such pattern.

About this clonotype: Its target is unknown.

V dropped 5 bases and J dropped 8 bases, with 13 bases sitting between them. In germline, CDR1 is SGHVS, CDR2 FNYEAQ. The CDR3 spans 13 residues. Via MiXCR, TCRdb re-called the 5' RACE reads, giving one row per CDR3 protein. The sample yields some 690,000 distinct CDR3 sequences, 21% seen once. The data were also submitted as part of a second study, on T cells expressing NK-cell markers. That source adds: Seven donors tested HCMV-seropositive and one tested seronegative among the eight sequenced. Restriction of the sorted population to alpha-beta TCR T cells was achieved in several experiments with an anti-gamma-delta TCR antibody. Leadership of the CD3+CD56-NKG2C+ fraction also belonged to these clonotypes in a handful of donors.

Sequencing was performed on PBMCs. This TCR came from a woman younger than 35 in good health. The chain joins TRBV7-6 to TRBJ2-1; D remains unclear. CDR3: CASSPSRWDEQFF. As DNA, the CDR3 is TGTGCCAGCAGCCCGTCCCGGTGGGATGAGCAGTTCTTC.